The sequence of this T cell receptor beta chain was determined in a study of blood T cell repertoires in COVID-19. Measured with immunoSEQ multiplex PCR; TCRdb has only the in-frame clones, and not every one. The table lists about 350,000 clones, 70% to 90% of them singletons. Germline-derived CDR1 and CDR2 are LGHDT and YNNKEL (reference sequence). V lost 3 bases and J 10 bases, leaving 25 bases between the germline ends. This CDR3 has 18 amino acids. The sequence was obtained from a woman aged 30 to 39 who had recovered from COVID-19. The sample consisted of PBMCs or T cells enriched from blood (not recorded which). The chain joins TRBV3-1 (or the pseudogene TRBV3-2) to TRBJ1-6, with a possible D match to TRBD1 (5 bases). CDR3 amino acids: CASSQVGGADVIDSPLHF. The CDR3 nucleotides are TGTGCCAGCAGCCAGGTCGGAGGGGCGGACGTAATTGACTCACCCCTCCACTTT.